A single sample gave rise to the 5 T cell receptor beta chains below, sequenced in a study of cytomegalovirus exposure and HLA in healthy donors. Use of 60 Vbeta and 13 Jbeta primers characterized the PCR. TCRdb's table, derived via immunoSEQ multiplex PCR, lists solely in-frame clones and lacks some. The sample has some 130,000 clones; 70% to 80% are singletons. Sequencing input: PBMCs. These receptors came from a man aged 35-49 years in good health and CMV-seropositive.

The CDR3 region is CASSLEQNTGELFF. CDR3 sequence (DNA): TGTGCCAGCAGTTTAGAACAGAACACCGGGGAGCTGTTTTTT. The chain carries TRBV28 and TRBJ2-2; no firm D call. This CDR3 contains 14 residues. Germline CDR1 reads MDHEN; CDR2 reads SYDVKM. The V end lost 2 bases, the J end lost 1 base, and 5 bases lay between the germline ends. Based on the CDR3 plus reference TRBV28 and TRBJ2-2, the full variable domain is DVKVTQSSRYLVKRTGEKVFLECVQDMDHENMFWYRQDPGLGLRLIYFSYDVKMKEKGDIPEGYSVSREKKERFSLILESASTNQTSMYLCASSLEQNTGELFFGEGSRLTVL.

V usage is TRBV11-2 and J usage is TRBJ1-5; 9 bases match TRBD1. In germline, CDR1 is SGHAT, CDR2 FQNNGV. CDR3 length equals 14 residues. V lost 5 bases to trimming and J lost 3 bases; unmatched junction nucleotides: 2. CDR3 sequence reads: CASSRDRVNQPQHF. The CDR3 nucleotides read TGTGCCAGCAGCCGGGACAGGGTCAATCAGCCCCAGCATTTT.

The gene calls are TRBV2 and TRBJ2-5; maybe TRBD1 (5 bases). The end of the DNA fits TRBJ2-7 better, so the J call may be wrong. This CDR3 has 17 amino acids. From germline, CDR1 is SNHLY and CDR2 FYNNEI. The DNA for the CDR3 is TGTGCCAGCAGTGAACACCCAGTCGGCGGACAAACCTACGAGCAGTACTTC. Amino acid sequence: CASSEHPVGGQTYEQYF.

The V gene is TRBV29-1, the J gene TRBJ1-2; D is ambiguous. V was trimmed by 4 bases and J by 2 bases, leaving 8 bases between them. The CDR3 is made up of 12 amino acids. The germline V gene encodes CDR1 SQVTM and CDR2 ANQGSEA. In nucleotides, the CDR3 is TGCAGCGTTGTTTCGGGGAACTATGGCTACACCTTC. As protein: CSVVSGNYGYTF.

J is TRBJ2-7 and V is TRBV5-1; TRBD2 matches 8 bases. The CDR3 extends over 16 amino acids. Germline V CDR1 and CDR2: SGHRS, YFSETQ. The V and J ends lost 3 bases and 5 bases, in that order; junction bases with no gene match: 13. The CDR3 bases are TGCGCCAGCAGCTCGAAACCTGGTGGGACTAGTAACGAGCAGTACTTC. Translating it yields CASSSKPGGTSNEQYF.